The clone carrying this T cell receptor beta chain was seen a handful of times. CDR3 length equals 14 residues. Trimming cost V 6 bases and J 1 base; bases outside gene matches: 5. Germline-derived CDR1 and CDR2 are MNHEY and SVGAGI. Libraries were prepared by immunoSEQ multiplex PCR; TCRdb keeps only in-frame clonotypes and omits some of them. Of fewer than 55,000 clones in the sample, 81% were seen once. The source of the sample is a study of OX40 agonist ivuxolimab in advanced cancers. Autoimmune disease history or systemic immunosuppression meant exclusion. J is TRBJ2-5 and V is TRBV6-5, with 7 positions matching TRBD2. Here the sequenced sample was CD4+ or CD8+ T cells sorted from blood, taken in a trial of the OX40 agonist ivuxolimab. The TCR originated in an adult with an advanced solid tumor such as melanoma, head and neck, liver or kidney cancer. CDR3 in DNA: TGTGCCAGCAGCTGGGCGGGGGTCCAAGAGACCCAGTACTTC. Its protein product is CASSWAGVQETQYF.